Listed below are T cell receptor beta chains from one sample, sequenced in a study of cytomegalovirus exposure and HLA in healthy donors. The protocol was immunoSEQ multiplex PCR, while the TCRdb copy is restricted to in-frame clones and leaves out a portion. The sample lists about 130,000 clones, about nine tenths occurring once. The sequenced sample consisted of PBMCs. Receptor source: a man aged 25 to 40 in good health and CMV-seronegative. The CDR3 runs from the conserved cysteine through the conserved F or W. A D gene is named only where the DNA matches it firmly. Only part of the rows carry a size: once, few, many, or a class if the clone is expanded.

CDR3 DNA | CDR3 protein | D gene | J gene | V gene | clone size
TGTGCCAGCAGTGAAGTCGGGAGGGGACGCGAAAAACTGTTTTTT | CASSEVGRGREKLFF | . | TRBJ1-4 | TRBV6-1 | once
TGTGCCAGCAGCTTCTGGAGAGGACAGAACTATGGCTACACCTTC | CASSFWRGQNYGYTF | . | TRBJ1-2 | TRBV5-6 | few
TGTGCCAGCAGCCCCGGGACAGAGAATGAAAAACTGTTTTTT | CASSPGTENEKLFF | TRBD1 | TRBJ1-4 | TRBV6-1 | .
TGTGCCAGCAGCCGGGTGTCCAGCTCCTACAATGAGCAGTTCTTC | CASSRVSSSYNEQFF | . | TRBJ2-1 | TRBV7-2 | .
TGTGCCAGCAGCCAACAGGGGACTGGAGATACGCAGTATTTT | CASSQQGTGDTQYF | . | TRBJ2-3 | TRBV7-3 | .
TGTGCCAGCAGTGCCGGACTAGCGGGAGCTAATGAGCAGTTCTTC | CASSAGLAGANEQFF | TRBD2 | TRBJ2-1 | TRBV2 | once
TGCGCCAGCAGTGAGTCCGGGGAGGTCGGGGAGCTGTTTTTT | CASSESGEVGELFF | . | TRBJ2-2 | TRBV10-1 | .
TGTGCCAGCAGCTCCCAGGGCGGCTACACCTTC | CASSSQGGYTF | . | TRBJ1-2 | TRBV7-9 | .
TGCGCCAGCAGCCAAGATTGGGGCGACCTTGGGGCCCAGCATTTT | CASSQDWGDLGAQHF | . | TRBJ1-5 | TRBV4-1 | .
TGTGCCACCAGCAGTAGATACCCGGGAGCCTACAATGAGCAGTTCTTC | CATSSRYPGAYNEQFF | . | TRBJ2-1 | TRBV15 | .
TGCGCCAGCAGCTCCTTTATCAGCTCTGGGGCCAACGTCCTGACTTTC | CASSSFISSGANVLTF | . | TRBJ2-6 | TRBV5-1 | .
TGCGCCAGCAGCCCACAGGGGAGAGGCTACACCTTC | CASSPQGRGYTF | TRBD1 | TRBJ1-2 | TRBV5-1 | .
TGTGCCAGCTCACCACCGGGCGGGGGAACTCAGCCCCAGCATTTT | CASSPPGGGTQPQHF | . | TRBJ1-5 | TRBV18 | .
TGTGCCAGCAGCTTAAAACTTCTGTTTGCGAACACCGGGGAGCTGTTTTTT | CASSLKLLFANTGELFF | . | TRBJ2-2 | TRBV7-9 | .
TGTGCCACCCTCCAGTACAATGAGCAGTTCTTC | CATLQYNEQFF | . | TRBJ2-1 | TRBV19 | .
TGTGCCAGCAGCGTAGGCGGGGTCCAAGAGACCCAGTACTTC | CASSVGGVQETQYF | . | TRBJ2-5 | TRBV9 | .
TGTGCAAGTCGCGGCCGGGACAGGTATTACAATGAGCAGTTCTTC | CASRGRDRYYNEQFF | . | TRBJ2-1 | TRBV12-2 | .
TGTGCCACCAGCAGAGATCCGGGACAGGGGTATGAAAAACTGTTTTTT | CATSRDPGQGYEKLFF | TRBD1 | TRBJ1-4 | TRBV15 | .
TGTGCCAGCAGCCTTAAGACTAGCGCCTTTCTTTTCACAGATACGCAGTATTTT | CASSLKTSAFLFTDTQYF | TRBD2 | TRBJ2-3 | TRBV5-6 | .
TGTGCCAGCAGTTATACTAGCGGGAGATGGACCGGGGAGCTGTTTTTT | CASSYTSGRWTGELFF | TRBD2 | TRBJ2-2 | TRBV7-8 | .
TGTGCCAGCAGTACGAGACAGGGACCAACCTACGAGCAGTACTTC | CASSTRQGPTYEQYF | TRBD1 | TRBJ2-7 | TRBV6-7 | .
TGTGCTAGTGGGACGGGACAGTACAATGAGCAGTTCTTC | CASGTGQYNEQFF | TRBD1 | TRBJ2-1 | TRBV12-5 | .
TGTGCCAGCAGCTTAAGTCGACTTACTAACAATGAGCAGTTCTTC | CASSLSRLTNNEQFF | . | TRBJ2-1 | TRBV7-3 | .
TGTGCCACCAGCAGGGACTGGGAAAATCAGCCCCAGCATTTT | CATSRDWENQPQHF | . | TRBJ1-5 | TRBV15 | .
TGTGCCAGTAGTGACCGGGACAGGGGACTGACCGGGGAGCTGTTTTTT | CASSDRDRGLTGELFF | TRBD1 | TRBJ2-2 | TRBV19 | .
TGTGCCAGCAGCGTCGGACTGGGGAACTATGGCTACACCTTC | CASSVGLGNYGYTF | . | TRBJ1-2 | TRBV9 | .
TGTGCCAGCTCACTATTGCTCCAAGGAAGCGGAGTTGGCTACGAGCAGTACTTC | CASSLLLQGSGVGYEQYF | . | TRBJ2-7 | TRBV18 | .
TGTGCCAGCAGCCCGGTACGGAGTGGCGCCAATGAGCAGTTCTTC | CASSPVRSGANEQFF | . | TRBJ2-1 | TRBV14 | .
TGCGCCAGCAGCCATCACCATGGGACTAGCGGCGGCGGGCAGTTCTTC | CASSHHHGTSGGGQFF | TRBD2 | TRBJ2-1 | TRBV4-1 | .
TGTGCCAGCAGCCAAGATAGCGGGAGACCATCCAATGAGCAGTTCTTC | CASSQDSGRPSNEQFF | TRBD2 | TRBJ2-1 | TRBV4-2 | .
TGTGCCAGCAGTGTGAGTCGGCCGCGGACTGAAGCTTTCTTT | CASSVSRPRTEAFF | . | TRBJ1-1 | TRBV6-1 | .
TGTGCCAGTAGAACTAGCCAGGTATCCTACAATGAGCAGTTCTTC | CASRTSQVSYNEQFF | . | TRBJ2-1 | TRBV19 | .
TGCGCCAGCAGCTTGGCCCGGGATTACAATGAGCAGTTCTTC | CASSLARDYNEQFF | . | TRBJ2-1 | TRBV5-1 | .
TGTGCCAGCAGCTTAATCCCGGGAGGGGACACCGGGGAGCTGTTTTTT | CASSLIPGGDTGELFF | TRBD2 | TRBJ2-2 | TRBV7-3 | .
TGTGCCAGCACCTCCACACCGGACTATTTCACAGATACGCAGTATTTT | CASTSTPDYFTDTQYF | . | TRBJ2-3 | TRBV11-2 | .
TGTGCCACCAGCAGAGGTTCGGGACTAGATGGGGAGACCCAGTACTTC | CATSRGSGLDGETQYF | TRBD2 | TRBJ2-5 | TRBV15 | few
TGTGCCTGGAGCGCTATAGCCAAAAACATTCAGTACTTC | CAWSAIAKNIQYF | . | TRBJ2-4 | TRBV30 | .
TGTGCCAGCTCCCCGATCCGGGACAACACGCAGTATTTT | CASSPIRDNTQYF | . | TRBJ2-3 | TRBV18 | once
TGTGTCTGGAGACCCGGGGGGTCCTACAATGAGCAGTTCTTC | CVWRPGGSYNEQFF | TRBD2 | TRBJ2-1 | TRBV30 | .
TGCGCCAGCAGCTCCACCCCAGCTCTAGCGGGGGTTTACAATGAGCAGTTCTTC | CASSSTPALAGVYNEQFF | TRBD2 | TRBJ2-1 | TRBV5-1 | .
TGTGCCAGCAGCTTTGGAGGACAGGTCTACTACGAGCAGTACTTC | CASSFGGQVYYEQYF | TRBD1 | TRBJ2-7 | TRBV5-6 | few
TGTGCCAGCAGTGACACCCACAGGGGGCGAAGTAGGTCTGAAGCTTTCTTT | CASSDTHRGRSRSEAFF | TRBD1 | TRBJ1-1 | TRBV6-1 | .
TGTGCCAGCAGCCTCGGAGGTTCCTCCTACGAGCAGTACTTC | CASSLGGSSYEQYF | . | TRBJ2-7 | TRBV14 | .
TGTGCCAGCAGCGTAGGCTGGACAAAAAACTATGGCTACACCTTC | CASSVGWTKNYGYTF | . | TRBJ1-2 | TRBV9 | .
TGTGCCAGCAGTTTATCGAGCGGAAGGATGGGCGGGCAGTACTTC | CASSLSSGRMGGQYF | . | TRBJ2-7 | TRBV27 | .
TGCGCCAGCAGTGTGCCAGGGCGGAGGGTGGCAGCTTTCTTT | CASSVPGRRVAAFF | . | TRBJ1-1 | TRBV10-1 | .
TGTGCCAGCAGCCAGGACCTCTGGACTAGCGGGAGTCGGTGGGCCGGGGAGCTGTTTTTT | CASSQDLWTSGSRWAGELFF | TRBD2 | TRBJ2-2 | TRBV14 | .
TGTGCCAGCAGCTTACAGGGGTCCGAAGACCCCATATATTTT | CASSLQGSEDPIYF | TRBD1 | TRBJ1-3 | TRBV5-4 | .
TGTGCCAGCAGTTTAACAACTAGCGAGTCCTACGAGCAGTACTTC | CASSLTTSESYEQYF | TRBD2 | TRBJ2-7 | TRBV27 | .
TGCGCCAGCAGCTTGGTGCCTAGCGGGGCCTCCGAGCAGTACTTC | CASSLVPSGASEQYF | TRBD2 | TRBJ2-7 | TRBV5-1 | .
TGTGCCAGCAGCTTAGCTAGCGGGAGGAATGAGCAGTTCTTC | CASSLASGRNEQFF | TRBD2 | TRBJ2-1 | TRBV13 | .
TGTGCCAGCAGCCATCCGGGAGGGCCTTTAGAGCAGTACTTC | CASSHPGGPLEQYF | TRBD2 | TRBJ2-7 | TRBV11-2 | few